This TCR beta chain comes out of a study of identical twins. General study findings and limits: In monozygotic twins, models underestimated the sharing of out-of-frame TCR alpha.

Using its own MiXCR run on the 5' RACE reads, TCRdb lists one record per CDR3 protein. This sample yields fewer than 900,000 distinct CDR3 sequences, of which 15% to 20% are seen a single time; around 13% belongs to the top ten. There are many counts of this clonotype. Its antigen is unknown. The data also belong to a second study, concerning T cells expressing NK-cell markers. That paper adds: All TCR beta repertoires analysed originated from sorted CD3+CD56+NKG2C+, CD3+CD56+NKG2C- and CD3+CD56-NKG2C+ T cells. A few donors' CD3+CD56-NKG2C+ cells were dominated by the same clonotypes.

The material sequenced was PBMCs. The origin of this receptor is a woman between 18 and 30 years old in good health.

The chain's CDR3 is CASKGTLTSTDTQYF. DNA of the CDR3: TGTGCCAGCAAGGGGACTCTTACCAGCACAGATACGCAGTATTTT. The V and J genes are TRBV12-3 or TRBV12-4 and TRBJ2-3; maybe TRBD2 (6 bases). This CDR3 has 15 residues. The ends were cut back, 7 bases at V and 0 bases at J, with 14 bases in the middle.